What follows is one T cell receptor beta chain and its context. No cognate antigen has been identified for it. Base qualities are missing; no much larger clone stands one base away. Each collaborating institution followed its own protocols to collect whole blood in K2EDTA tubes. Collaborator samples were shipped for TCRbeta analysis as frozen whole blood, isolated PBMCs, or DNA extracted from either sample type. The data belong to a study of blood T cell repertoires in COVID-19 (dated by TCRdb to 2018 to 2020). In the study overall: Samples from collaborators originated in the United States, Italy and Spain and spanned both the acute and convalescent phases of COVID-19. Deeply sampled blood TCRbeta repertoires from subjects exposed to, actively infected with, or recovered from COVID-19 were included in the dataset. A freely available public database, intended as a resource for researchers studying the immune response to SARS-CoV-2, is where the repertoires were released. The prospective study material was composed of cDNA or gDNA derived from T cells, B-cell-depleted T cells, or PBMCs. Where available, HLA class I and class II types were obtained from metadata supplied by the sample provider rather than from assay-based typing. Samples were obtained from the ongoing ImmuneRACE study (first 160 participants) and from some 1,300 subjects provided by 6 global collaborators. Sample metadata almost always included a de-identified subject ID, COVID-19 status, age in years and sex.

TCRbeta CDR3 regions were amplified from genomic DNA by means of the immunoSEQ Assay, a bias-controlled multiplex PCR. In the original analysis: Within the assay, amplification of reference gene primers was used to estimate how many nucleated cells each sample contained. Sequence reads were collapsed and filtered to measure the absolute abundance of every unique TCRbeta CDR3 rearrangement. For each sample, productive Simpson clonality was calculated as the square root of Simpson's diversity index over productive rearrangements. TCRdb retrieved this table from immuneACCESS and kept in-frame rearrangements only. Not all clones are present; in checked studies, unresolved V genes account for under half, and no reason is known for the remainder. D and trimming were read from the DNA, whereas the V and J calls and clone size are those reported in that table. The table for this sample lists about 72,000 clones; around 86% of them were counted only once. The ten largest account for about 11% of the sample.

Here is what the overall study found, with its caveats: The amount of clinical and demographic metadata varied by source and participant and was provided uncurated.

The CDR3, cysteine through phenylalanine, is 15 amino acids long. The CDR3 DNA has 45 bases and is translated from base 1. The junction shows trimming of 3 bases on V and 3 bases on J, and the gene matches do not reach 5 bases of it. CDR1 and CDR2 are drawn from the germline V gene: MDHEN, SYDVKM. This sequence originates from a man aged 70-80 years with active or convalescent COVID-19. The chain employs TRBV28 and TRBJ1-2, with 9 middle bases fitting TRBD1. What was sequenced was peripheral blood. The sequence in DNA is TGTGCCAGCAGTTTGGGACAGGGCATGGACTATGGCTACACCTTC. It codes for CASSLGQGMDYGYTF.